The following is a TCR beta chain sequence with its context. What this receptor recognizes is not known. Per-nucleotide qualities are absent, and no much larger clonotype sits a single base away. TCRbeta CDR3 regions were amplified from genomic DNA using the immunoSEQ Assay, a bias-controlled multiplex PCR. Concerning the study's data processing: Nucleated cell counts per sample were estimated from amplification of reference gene primers within the assay. To quantify the absolute abundance of each unique TCRbeta CDR3 rearrangement, sequence reads were collapsed and filtered. Productive Simpson clonality was computed per sample as the square root of Simpson's diversity index over productive rearrangements. Entries here come from immuneACCESS through TCRdb and include only in-frame sequences with V and J called. Some clones fail to appear in such tables; in the studies checked, an unresolved V gene covers under half of the shortfall, and the cause of the remainder is unknown. V and J calls and clone size are given by that table; D and trimming were obtained from the DNA. The sample records 120,000 to 150,000 clones, 85% to 90% of which are singletons. The top ten clonotypes cover 11% of the sample.

This sample is part of a study of blood T cell repertoires in COVID-19 (dated by TCRdb to about 2020). Looking at the study overall: Samples from collaborators originated in the United States, Italy and Spain and spanned both the acute and convalescent phases of COVID-19. The prospective study material was composed of cDNA or gDNA derived from T cells, B-cell-depleted T cells, or PBMCs. Deeply sampled blood TCRbeta repertoires from subjects exposed to, actively infected with, or recovered from COVID-19 were included in the dataset. The repertoires were released in a freely available public database meant as a resource for research on the immune response to SARS-CoV-2. Samples were obtained from the ongoing ImmuneRACE study (first 160 participants) and from over 1,000 subjects provided by 6 global collaborators. Nearly every sample came with metadata listing a de-identified subject ID, COVID-19 status, age in years and sex. Where available, HLA class I and class II types were taken from metadata supplied by the sample provider and were not determined by assay-based typing. What the research found in general, with its limitations: Clinical and demographic metadata were provided uncurated, with the amount varying by source and participant.

The collaborating institutions used their own protocols to collect whole blood in K2EDTA tubes. For TCRbeta analysis, collaborators shipped samples in one of three forms: frozen whole blood, isolated PBMCs, or DNA extracted from either of those sample types. Based on the germline V gene, the CDR1 and CDR2 sequences are SGHRS and YFSETQ. Its CDR3 holds 13 amino acids, cysteine through phenylalanine. Just CDR3 DNA is preserved here, 39 bases in frame from base 1. At the junction V is shortened by 4 bases and J by 7 bases; bases outside the gene matches: 5. The sequence is built from TRBV5-1 and TRBJ1-1, and TRBD1 matches 9 of the central bases. The TCR originated in a woman of 80 years or more with acute or convalescent COVID-19. Sequenced sample: peripheral blood. The nucleotides read TGCGCCAGCAGCCCGGGACAGGGAGGTGAAGCTTTCTTT. This yields the protein CASSPGQGGEAFF.